The 19 T cell receptor beta chains below were found in one sample sequenced in a study of blood T cells in healthy people across ages. A J-beta primer mix and a sample-barcoded 5' primer were used in a second PCR of roughly 7 to 12 cycles. In TCRdb, the 5' RACE reads were re-called with MiXCR into one record per CDR3 protein. The sample consists of 700,000 to 850,000 distinct CDR3 sequences, approximately 55% of them appearing once. Sequenced material: blood. These receptors originate from a man older than 75 in good health.

V and J are TRBV4-1 and TRBJ1-1; TRBD1 is a possible D gene (5 bases). V lost 3 bases, J lost 5 bases, and 19 bases lay in between. In germline, CDR1 is MGHRA, CDR2 YSYEKL. The CDR3 is 16 amino acids. The CDR3 loop reads CASSQDPRGWGTEAFF. For the CDR3, the DNA is TGCGCCAGCAGCCAGGACCCGAGGGGCTGGGGGACTGAAGCTTTCTTT.

V gene TRBV6-2 or TRBV6-3 combines with J gene TRBJ1-6, with D uncertain. The CDR3 has 14 amino acids. The germline gives CDR1 MNHEY, CDR2 SVGEGT. V was shortened by 6 bases and J by 0 bases, with 6 bases between the two germline ends. The CDR3 region has the DNA TGTGCCAGCAGGATCCTCTCCTATAATTCACCCCTCCACTTT. Its translation is CASRILSYNSPLHF.

The table lists this clonotype with many counts. The chain has TRBV20-1 and TRBJ2-7; 12 bases fit TRBD2. After removal of 5 bases from V and 3 bases from J, the junction contained 8 bases not matched to a gene. Germline lookup yields CDR1 DFQATT and CDR2 SNEGSKA (reference sequence). The CDR3 runs 15 residues. Here the CDR3 reads CSAVASGRAFYEQYF. CDR3 sequence (DNA): TGCAGTGCTGTGGCTAGCGGGAGGGCCTTCTACGAGCAGTACTTC.

This chain connects TRBV5-1 to TRBJ2-7; perhaps TRBD2 as D (5 bases). The CDR3 has 16 amino acids. Trimming removed 0 bases from V and 1 base from J, with 14 bases in between. Germline loops: CDR1 SGHRS, CDR2 YFSETQ. CDR3 loop: CASSLVGVVSSYEQYF. CDR3 bases: TGCGCCAGCAGCTTGGTCGGGGTAGTCTCATCCTACGAGCAGTACTTC.

This chain uses TRBV5-6 with TRBJ2-3; TRBD2 agrees at 9 bases. The trim removed 1 base at V and 14 bases at J, leaving 17 bases unmatched. The CDR3 sequence is 16 residues long. Germline-derived CDR1 and CDR2 are SGHDT and YYEEEE. The CDR3 DNA follows: TGTGCCAGCAGCTTGCGGGCGGGAGGGCCGGAAAGATACGCGTATTTT. It is translated as CASSLRAGGPERYAYF.

The V call is TRBV18, the J call TRBJ1-2; D unclear. Germline V CDR1 and CDR2: KGHSH, LQKENI. The CDR3 runs 13 residues. V lost 3 bases to trimming and J lost 2 bases, with 7 bases between them. The CDR3 region is CASSPDNNYGYTF. The CDR3 coding sequence is TGTGCCAGCTCACCCGACAACAACTATGGCTACACCTTC.

V and J are TRBV20-1 and TRBJ2-3, with a weak D call TRBD1 (5 bases). V was clipped by 6 bases and J by 14 bases, with 24 bases between them. Per the germline V gene, CDR1 is DFQATT and CDR2 is SNEGSKA (reference sequence). CDR3 length: 13 residues. In nucleotides, the CDR3 is TGCAGTGCCCCGGTTGATAGGGGCAGATACGCGTATTTT. It yields the protein CSAPVDRGRYAYF.

This rearrangement joins TRBV12-3 or TRBV12-4 to TRBJ1-4, with D possibly TRBD1 on 6 matching bases. The CDR3 has 18 residues. The ends were cut back, 6 bases at V and 0 bases at J, with 20 bases in the middle. The CDR3: CASSLGQRMRPTNEKLFF. CDR3 sequence (DNA): TGTGCCAGCAGCCTCGGACAGCGGATGCGCCCAACTAATGAAAAACTGTTTTTT.

This clonotype has only a few counts. This chain's CDR3 is CASGGQGSYEQYF. The CDR3 nucleotides read TGTGCTAGTGGGGGACAGGGCTCCTACGAGCAGTACTTC. The V call is TRBV12-5, the J call TRBJ2-7; 9 bases match TRBD1. This CDR3 has 13 amino acids. V shed 6 bases and J 0 bases; nucleotides not matched to a gene: 0. From germline, CDR1 is LGHNT and CDR2 FRNRAP.

This chain joins TRBV6-1 and TRBJ2-7, with a tentative D call TRBD2 (5 bases). The length of the CDR3 is 17 residues. Germline-derived CDR1 and CDR2 are MNHNS and SASEGT. V gave up 0 bases and J gave up 0 bases, with 15 bases separating them. The CDR3 region has the DNA TGTGCCAGCAGTGAAGCGCTTCCCGGAGCGGCCTCCTACGAGCAGTACTTC. It is translated as CASSEALPGAASYEQYF.

This rearrangement joins TRBV7-2 to TRBJ2-1; D call uncertain. Germline CDR1 and CDR2: SGHTA and FQGNSA. The CDR3 length is 12 residues. The V end was cut by 0 bases, the J end by 9 bases, with 6 bases between. The DNA of the CDR3 is TGTGCCAGCAGCTTAGCGCATCGTGAGCAGTTCTTC. This sequence encodes CASSLAHREQFF. Variable domain in full (rest from reference TRBV7-2 and TRBJ2-1): GAGVSQSPSNKVTEKGKDVELRCDPISGHTALYWYRQSLGQGLEFLIYFQGNSAPDKSGLPSDRFSAERTGGSVSTLTIQRTQQEDSAVYLCASSLAHREQFFGPGTRLTVL.

The CDR3 reads CSAPLGPMNTEAFF. In DNA, the CDR3 is TGCAGTGCTCCCCTCGGACCCATGAACACTGAAGCTTTCTTT. The chain is built from TRBV20-1 and TRBJ1-1; D is ambiguous. CDR3 length: 14 amino acids. From germline, CDR1 is DFQATT and CDR2 SNEGSKA (reference sequence). The V end lost 5 bases, the J end lost 0 bases, and 13 bases lay between the germline ends.

This chain uses TRBV29-1 with TRBJ2-5; D not certain. With 4 bases removed from V and 5 bases from J, the gap between germline ends came to 17 bases. The length of the CDR3 is 14 residues. Germline V CDR1 and CDR2: SQVTM, ANQGSEA. The CDR3 spells CSVGNRVAVETQYF. CDR3 in DNA: TGCAGCGTTGGTAACCGGGTCGCTGTGGAGACCCAGTACTTC. The complete variable domain, with remaining parts taken from reference TRBV29-1 and TRBJ2-5, reads SAVISQKPSRDICQRGTSLTIQCQVDSQVTMMFWYRQQPGQSLTLIATANQGSEATYESGFVIDKFPISRPNLTFSTLTVSNMSPEDSSIYLCSVGNRVAVETQYFGPGTRLLVL.

In DNA, the CDR3 is TGCGCCAGCAGCTTGGGAGCGGCACCCTACAATGAGCAGTACTTC. Translated: CASSLGAAPYNEQYF. The gene calls are TRBV5-1 and TRBJ2-1; perhaps TRBD2 as D (5 bases). Judging by the DNA end, TRBJ2-7 fits better; the J call may be wrong. The CDR3 extends over 15 amino acids. Per the germline V gene, CDR1 is SGHRS and CDR2 is YFSETQ.

Of note for this clonotype: Likely a read error: the CDR3 ends without its conserved phenylalanine or tryptophan. The chain links TRBV2 to TRBJ1-5, with 7 bases aligning to TRBD1. The CDR3 length is 14 residues. Germline V gene lookup returns CDR1 SNHLY and CDR2 FYNNEI. Germline trimming cut 8 bases from V and 5 bases from J; bases unmatched to any gene: 9. The CDR3 region is CASQMTGIYQPQHL. CDR3 sequence (DNA): TGTGCCAGCCAGATGACAGGGATTTATCAGCCCCAGCATCTT.

This chain links TRBV4-1 with TRBJ2-5; possibly TRBD2 for D (5 bases). Germline CDR1 is MGHRA and CDR2 is YSYEKL. The CDR3 consists of 16 residues. V was clipped by 4 bases and J by 2 bases, with 17 bases between them. The DNA of the CDR3 is TGCGCCAGCAGCCCGACGGCCCAACTAGTGCAAGAGACCCAGTACTTC. Protein sequence: CASSPTAQLVQETQYF.

With regard to this clonotype: It may be a read error: a sequence one base away is much more abundant. The chain employs TRBV6-5 and TRBJ2-4; unclear D gene. Looked up from germline, CDR1 is MNHEY and CDR2 is SVGAGI. CDR3 length equals 13 residues. Here the CDR3 reads CASSSTAKETQSF. CDR3 coding DNA: TGTGCCAGCAGTAGCACAGCCAAAGAGACCCAGTCCTTC.

CDR3 protein: CASSQAVAGAPSYNEQFF. The DNA for the CDR3 is TGCGCCAGCAGCCAGGCAGTAGCGGGAGCTCCATCCTACAATGAGCAGTTCTTC. The chain couples TRBV4-1 to TRBJ2-1, with 9 nucleotides matching TRBD2. The junction had 10 bases not matched to a gene; V was cut back by 3 bases and J by 1 base. CDR1 is MGHRA and CDR2 is YSYEKL in the germline V gene. The CDR3 is made up of 18 amino acids.

This clonotype was seen more than once but under ten times. V and J are TRBV5-6 and TRBJ1-6; D not resolved. Germline CDR1 is SGHDT and CDR2 is YYEEEE. The CDR3 sequence is 18 residues long. V shed 0 bases and J shed 0 bases, with 13 bases lying between them. CDR3 nucleotides: TGTGCCAGCAGCTTGGGACGGCCCAGGAGCTCCTATAATTCACCCCTCCACTTT. It codes for CASSLGRPRSSYNSPLHF.